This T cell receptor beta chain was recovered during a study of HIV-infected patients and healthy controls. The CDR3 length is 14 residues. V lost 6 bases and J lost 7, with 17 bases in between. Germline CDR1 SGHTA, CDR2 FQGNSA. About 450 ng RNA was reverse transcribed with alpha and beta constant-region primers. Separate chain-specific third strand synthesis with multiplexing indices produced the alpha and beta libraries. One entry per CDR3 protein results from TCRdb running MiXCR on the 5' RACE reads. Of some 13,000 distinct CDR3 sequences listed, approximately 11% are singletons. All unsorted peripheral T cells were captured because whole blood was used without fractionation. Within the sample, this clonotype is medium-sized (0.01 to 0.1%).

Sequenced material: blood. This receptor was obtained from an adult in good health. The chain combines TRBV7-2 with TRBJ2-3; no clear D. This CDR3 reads CASSRLGGVNTQYF. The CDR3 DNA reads TGTGCCAGCAGTCGCTTAGGTGGCGTCAATACGCAGTATTTT.